This TCR beta chain derives from a study of cytomegalovirus exposure and HLA in healthy donors. Study background: Earlier, 117 million unique TCR beta sequences were recovered from about 200 million T cells by an analysis.

This CDR3 has 19 amino acids. The V gene's germline CDR1 is SSHAT and CDR2 FNYEAQ (reference sequence). The PCR made use of 60 Vbeta and 13 Jbeta primers. Assay used: immunoSEQ multiplex PCR; TCRdb lists only in-frame clones, some missing. The table shows some 150,000 clones, with about 69% occurring only once. About this clone: An end of the junction differs from the germline gene, which may be a read error.

This chain uses TRBV7-7 with TRBJ2-3; 10 bases are shared with TRBD2. The source is a human donor in good health. Material: PBMCs. The CDR3 region is CASSFRASGGPHSTDTQYF. Written as DNA, the CDR3 is TGTGCTAGCAGCTTTAGAGCTAGCGGGGGACCCCATAGCACAGATACGCAGTATTTT.